This is a list of T cell receptor beta chains from one sample in a study of cytomegalovirus exposure and HLA in healthy donors. The repertoire was sequenced with immunoSEQ multiplex PCR; TCRdb's copy has only in-frame clones and lacks some. The table records about 160,000 clones, over 60% of them present only once. The source material was PBMCs. Receptors originate from a woman in her 30s in good health and CMV-seronegative. Each CDR3 is given with its conserved first and last residue. A D gene is named only where the DNA matches it firmly. Clone size is given for some rows only: seen once, a few or many times, or a class if the clone is expanded.

V gene,D gene,J gene,clone size,CDR3 protein,CDR3 DNA
TRBV5-1,TRBD1,TRBJ2-5,NA,CASSTLQGEETQYF,TGCGCCAGCAGCACCCTACAGGGGGAGGAGACCCAGTACTTC
TRBV19,TRBD1,TRBJ2-7,NA,CASSPRQGAYEQYF,TGTGCCAGTAGTCCGAGACAGGGCGCCTACGAGCAGTACTTC
TRBV19,TRBD1,TRBJ1-4,NA,CASTHYRGGEEKLFF,TGTGCCAGTACTCATTACAGGGGCGGAGAAGAAAAACTGTTTTTT
TRBV4-3,TRBD1,TRBJ2-1,many,CASSQAEQGAYNEQFF,TGCGCCAGCAGCCAAGCGGAACAGGGGGCGTACAATGAGCAGTTCTTC
TRBV29-1,NA,TRBJ2-7,NA,CSVGGGGTYEQYF,TGCAGCGTTGGAGGGGGGGGAACCTACGAGCAGTACTTC
TRBV6-1,NA,TRBJ1-2,NA,CASSESVNYDSGYTF,TGTGCCAGCAGTGAATCCGTGAACTACGACTCTGGCTACACCTTC
TRBV27,NA,TRBJ1-3,NA,CASSPSGDGVGNTIYF,TGTGCCAGCAGTCCCTCGGGGGACGGAGTTGGAAACACCATATATTTT
TRBV18,NA,TRBJ2-5,NA,CASSPPGIQGETQYF,TGTGCCAGCTCACCGCCTGGGATACAGGGCGAGACCCAGTACTTC
TRBV7-9,NA,TRBJ2-3,NA,CASSSTGRPEYF,TGTGCCAGCAGCTCGACAGGAAGGCCAGAGTATTTT
TRBV19,NA,TRBJ2-3,NA,CASGAGTDTQYF,TGTGCCAGTGGGGCGGGGACAGATACGCAGTATTTT
TRBV4-2,NA,TRBJ2-5,NA,CASSQEFGPQGTQYF,TGTGCCAGCAGCCAAGAATTCGGACCCCAGGGGACCCAGTACTTC
TRBV5-4,NA,TRBJ1-4,NA,CASTLAGAKEKLFF,TGTGCCAGCACCCTTGCAGGGGCTAAAGAAAAACTGTTTTTT
TRBV27,TRBD1,TRBJ1-2,NA,CASRPTGIGGYTF,TGTGCCAGCAGACCGACAGGGATTGGTGGCTACACCTTC
TRBV9,NA,TRBJ1-1,NA,CASSVAGGDTEAFF,TGTGCCAGCAGCGTAGCTGGAGGGGACACTGAAGCTTTCTTT
TRBV4-3,TRBD1,TRBJ2-7,NA,CASSQERDRGGEQYF,TGCGCCAGCAGCCAAGAAAGGGACAGGGGAGGCGAGCAGTACTTC
TRBV4-3,TRBD1,TRBJ1-2,NA,CASSLWDSNTYGYTF,TGCGCCAGCAGCCTGTGGGACAGTAACACCTATGGCTACACCTTC
TRBV5-6,TRBD2,TRBJ2-1,few,CASSFTSGAFYEQFF,TGTGCCAGCAGTTTTACTAGCGGGGCCTTCTATGAGCAGTTCTTC
TRBV6-5,TRBD1,TRBJ2-7,once,CASRSRDRSEQYF,TGTGCCAGCAGGTCCCGGGACAGGAGCGAGCAGTACTTC
TRBV5-4,NA,TRBJ2-5,NA,CASSRGTDQETQYF,TGTGCCAGCAGCCGCGGGACAGACCAAGAGACCCAGTACTTC
TRBV6-1,NA,TRBJ2-3,NA,CASSEVLGGADTQYF,TGTGCCAGCAGTGAAGTACTCGGGGGAGCAGATACGCAGTATTTT
TRBV5-1,TRBD1,TRBJ2-7,NA,CASSLGDSSYEQYF,TGCGCCAGCAGCTTGGGGGACAGCTCCTACGAGCAGTACTTC
TRBV7-2,NA,TRBJ2-5,NA,CASSLERQSQETQYF,TGTGCCAGCAGCTTAGAGAGACAGTCCCAAGAGACCCAGTACTTC
TRBV7-9,NA,TRBJ1-1,NA,CASSLVGGLNTEAFF,TGTGCCAGCAGCTTAGTAGGGGGACTGAACACTGAAGCTTTCTTT
TRBV15,TRBD2,TRBJ2-1,NA,CATSRDLSGSYNEQFF,TGTGCCACCAGCAGAGATCTTAGCGGGAGTTACAATGAGCAGTTCTTC
TRBV7-8,NA,TRBJ2-2,NA,CASSSLGRRGRLNTGELLF,TGTGCCAGCAGCTCCCTCGGGCGTAGGGGGAGACTGAACACCGGGGAGCTGCTTTTT
TRBV7-2,NA,TRBJ2-2,NA,CASSFFYSDTGELFF,TGTGCCAGCAGCTTTTTTTACAGTGACACCGGGGAGCTGTTTTTT
TRBV6-6,TRBD1,TRBJ2-7,NA,CASSRGQGLSYEQYF,TGTGCCAGCAGTCGAGGACAGGGGTTGTCCTACGAGCAGTACTTC
TRBV5-4,NA,TRBJ1-3,few,CASSLEQSGGNTIYF,TGTGCCAGCAGCTTGGAGCAGTCGGGGGGAAACACCATATATTTT
TRBV2,NA,TRBJ1-4,NA,CASKVTVMREKLFF,TGTGCCAGCAAAGTTACCGTAATGCGAGAAAAACTGTTTTTT
TRBV14,TRBD1,TRBJ1-1,NA,CASSLKKGQFYLDTEAFF,TGTGCCAGCAGCTTAAAGAAGGGACAGTTCTATTTGGACACTGAAGCTTTCTTT
TRBV7-6,NA,TRBJ1-3,NA,CASSRTGISGNTIYF,TGTGCCAGCAGCCGTACAGGGATATCTGGAAACACCATATATTTT
TRBV7-9,NA,TRBJ1-2,NA,CASSQQVNYGYTF,TGTGCCAGCAGCCAACAGGTTAACTATGGCTACACCTTC
TRBV2,NA,TRBJ1-5,NA,CASSEARGGGQPQHF,TGTGCCAGCAGTGAAGCGCGCGGGGGTGGACAGCCCCAGCATTTT
TRBV29-1,TRBD1,TRBJ1-3,NA,CSVTGDKSGNTIYF,TGCAGCGTTACAGGGGACAAATCTGGAAACACCATATATTTT
TRBV10-3,TRBD2,TRBJ2-5,NA,CAISEHLAGVGETQYF,TGTGCCATCAGTGAGCATCTAGCGGGAGTTGGTGAGACCCAGTACTTC
TRBV7-9,NA,TRBJ1-1,NA,CASTPGGLNTEAFF,TGTGCCAGCACCCCGGGAGGCTTGAACACTGAAGCTTTCTTT
TRBV29-1,TRBD1,TRBJ1-2,once,CSVRTGPGYTF,TGCAGCGTCCGGACAGGACCTGGCTACACCTTC
TRBV4-3,NA,TRBJ2-1,once,CASSHGNFNNEQFF,TGCGCCAGCAGCCACGGGAATTTCAACAATGAGCAGTTCTTC
TRBV28,NA,TRBJ1-4,NA,CASSLLQGSNEKLFF,TGTGCCAGCAGTTTATTACAGGGAAGTAATGAAAAACTGTTTTTT
TRBV7-9,TRBD2,TRBJ2-1,NA,CASSPWGGVGYNEQFF,TGTGCCAGCAGCCCGTGGGGGGGAGTGGGCTACAATGAGCAGTTCTTC
TRBV27,NA,TRBJ2-4,NA,CASSLQGIGKNIQYF,TGTGCCAGCAGTTTGCAGGGGATTGGCAAAAACATTCAGTACTTC
TRBV28,NA,TRBJ1-1,few,CASSPQNLRAEAFF,TGTGCCAGCAGCCCCCAGAACCTTCGGGCTGAAGCTTTCTTT
TRBV7-9,NA,TRBJ1-1,few,CASSAGGLTEAFF,TGTGCCAGCAGTGCCGGGGGGCTGACTGAAGCTTTCTTT
TRBV7-2,TRBD2,TRBJ2-2,NA,CASSTTSGISGELFF,TGTGCCAGCAGCACGACTAGCGGGATCTCCGGGGAGCTGTTTTTT
TRBV7-2,NA,TRBJ1-5,NA,CASSFSRAQPQHF,TGTGCCAGCAGCTTTAGCAGGGCGCAGCCCCAGCATTTT
TRBV5-1,TRBD1,TRBJ2-7,few,CASSLLTGSSYEQYF,TGCGCCAGCAGCTTGCTGACAGGGAGCTCCTACGAGCAGTACTTC
TRBV7-9,NA,TRBJ1-1,NA,CASTLLANTEAFF,TGTGCCAGCACCCTCTTAGCGAACACTGAAGCTTTCTTT
TRBV19,TRBD1,TRBJ1-4,NA,CASRPGQVNEKLFF,TGTGCCAGTAGACCGGGACAGGTTAATGAAAAACTGTTTTTT
TRBV9,TRBD1,TRBJ1-1,NA,CASSVGGTGEGNTEAFF,TGTGCCAGCAGCGTAGGTGGGACAGGGGAAGGGAACACTGAAGCTTTCTTT
TRBV27,NA,TRBJ2-3,NA,CASSLVSPDTQYF,TGTGCCAGCAGTTTAGTGAGTCCAGATACGCAGTATTTT
TRBV5-5,TRBD1,TRBJ1-1,NA,CASSMGQGNTEAFF,TGTGCCAGCAGCATGGGACAGGGAAACACTGAAGCTTTCTTT
TRBV5-4,TRBD2,TRBJ2-1,once,CASRKRIGGGSYNEQFF,TGTGCCAGCAGAAAAAGGATCGGCGGGGGCTCCTACAATGAGCAGTTCTTC
TRBV11-2,NA,TRBJ1-5,NA,CASSLDGLTHGNQPQHF,TGTGCCAGCAGCTTAGATGGACTCACCCACGGAAATCAGCCCCAGCATTTT